A selection of T cell receptor beta chains follows, all from one sample in a study of T-cell reconstitution after alpha-beta-depleted transplantation in children. Via MiXCR, TCRdb re-called the PCR reads, giving one row per CDR3 protein. The sample lists around 700,000 distinct CDR3 sequences; about 12% were seen once. The sequences come from PBMCs, collected before TCRalphabeta/CD19-depleted stem cell transplant. All receptors derive from a girl under 10 years old with congenital amegakaryocytic thrombocytopenia, due to receive a stem cell transplant. The conserved cysteine and the conserved F or W are not part of the CDR3 here. Each record gives: clone size, D gene, V gene, J gene, CDR3 protein. A D gene is named only where the DNA matches it firmly. Size tells how often a clone was seen (once, few, many) or the class of an expanded clone, and some rows leave it out.

>.|.|TRBV11-1|TRBJ2-7
ASSLVSGRGGRRITEQY
>many|TRBD2|TRBV20-1|TRBJ2-1
SARGGLAGEQF
>few|.|TRBV6-1|TRBJ2-1
ASRRPNNNEQF
>few|TRBD1|TRBV18|TRBJ1-4
ASSQQGKNEKLF
>.|.|TRBV18|TRBJ2-7
ASSPRDLRTTEQY
>many|TRBD1|TRBV12-3/TRBV12-4|TRBJ2-7
ASSIYRGREQY
>many|TRBD2|TRBV20-1|TRBJ2-3
SATRTSGRGDTQY
>many|.|TRBV28|TRBJ2-3
ASSLMYAGPDTQY
>few|TRBD2|TRBV10-3|TRBJ2-7
AISESLADLSYEQY
>many|.|TRBV28|TRBJ2-1
ATVKSPGDGNEQF
>few|.|TRBV20-1|TRBJ2-6
SAPTPAGANVLT
>many|.|TRBV20-1|TRBJ2-1
SAVRVGSYNEQF
>.|.|TRBV7-6|TRBJ2-6
ASSSLAGANVLT
>.|TRBD1|TRBV18|TRBJ1-2
ASSSGQATDGYT
>.|TRBD1|TRBV7-6|TRBJ2-1
ASSLDWTGSEQF
>many|.|TRBV6-5|TRBJ1-5
ASSYTSNQPQH
>.|.|TRBV7-9|TRBJ2-7
ASSPVADEQY
>many|.|TRBV7-6|TRBJ2-3
ASSPERSGPQY
>many|TRBD1|TRBV10-3|TRBJ2-7
AISRQGANEQY
>many|TRBD2|TRBV5-1|TRBJ2-1
ASVPGTSGYNEQF
>.|.|TRBV2|TRBJ2-7
ASSCQGTDSAYEQY
>.|.|TRBV15|TRBJ2-7
ATSRDPQNYEQY
>.|.|TRBV3-1|TRBJ2-1
ASSPRALGEQF
>.|TRBD2|TRBV28|TRBJ2-7
ASSLWGLAGGRNEQY
>many|.|TRBV5-1|TRBJ1-1
ASRPPWATEAF
>few|.|TRBV5-1|TRBJ2-7
ASSLVDGTYEQY
>many|TRBD2|TRBV6-1|TRBJ2-3
ASSQSGRYTDTQY
>many|.|TRBV12-3/TRBV12-4|TRBJ2-4
ASSFGSSKNIQY
>many|.|TRBV7-2|TRBJ2-2
ASSLGRESGELF
>many|.|TRBV5-1|TRBJ2-1
ASCSGACNEQF
>few|.|TRBV4-1|TRBJ2-2
ASGLEAGELF
>many|.|TRBV10-3|TRBJ2-6
ASEASFSGANVLT
>.|.|TRBV20-1|TRBJ2-7
SARWQNGYEQY
>.|.|TRBV5-1|TRBJ2-7
ASSWTGAYEQY